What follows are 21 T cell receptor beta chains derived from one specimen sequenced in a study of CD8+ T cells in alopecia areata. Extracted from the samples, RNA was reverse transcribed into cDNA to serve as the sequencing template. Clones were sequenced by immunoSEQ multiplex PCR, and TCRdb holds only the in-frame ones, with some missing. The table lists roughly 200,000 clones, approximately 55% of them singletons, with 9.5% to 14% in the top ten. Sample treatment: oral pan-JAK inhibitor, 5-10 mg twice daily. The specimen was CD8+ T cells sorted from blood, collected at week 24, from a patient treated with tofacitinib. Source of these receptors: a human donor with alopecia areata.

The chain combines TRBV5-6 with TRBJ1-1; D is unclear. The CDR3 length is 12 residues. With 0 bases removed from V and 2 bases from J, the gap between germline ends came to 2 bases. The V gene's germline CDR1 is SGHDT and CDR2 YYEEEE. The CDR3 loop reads CASSLVNTEAFF. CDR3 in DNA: TGTGCCAGCAGCTTGGTTAACACTGAAGCTTTCTTT.

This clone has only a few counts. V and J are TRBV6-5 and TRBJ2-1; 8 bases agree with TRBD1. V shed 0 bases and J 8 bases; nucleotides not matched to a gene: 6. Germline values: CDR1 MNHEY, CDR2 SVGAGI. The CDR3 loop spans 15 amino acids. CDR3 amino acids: CASSYSTSGGDEQFF. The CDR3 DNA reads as TGTGCCAGCAGTTACTCGACTTCAGGGGGCGATGAGCAGTTCTTC.

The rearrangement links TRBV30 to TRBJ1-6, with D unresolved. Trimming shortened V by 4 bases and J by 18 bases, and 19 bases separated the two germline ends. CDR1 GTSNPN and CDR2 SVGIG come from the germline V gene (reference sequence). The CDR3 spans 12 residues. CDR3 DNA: TGTGCCTGGACAGAGACTGCGAATCTTTACCACTTT. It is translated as CAWTETANLYHF.

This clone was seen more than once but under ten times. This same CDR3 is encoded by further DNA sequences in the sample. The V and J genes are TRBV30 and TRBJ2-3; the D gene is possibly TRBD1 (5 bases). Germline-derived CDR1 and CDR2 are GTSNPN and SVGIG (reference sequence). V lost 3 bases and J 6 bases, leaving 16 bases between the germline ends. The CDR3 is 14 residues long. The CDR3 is CAWSPTGSGDTQYF. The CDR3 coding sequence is TGTGCCTGGAGCCCTACAGGTAGTGGGGATACGCAGTATTTT.

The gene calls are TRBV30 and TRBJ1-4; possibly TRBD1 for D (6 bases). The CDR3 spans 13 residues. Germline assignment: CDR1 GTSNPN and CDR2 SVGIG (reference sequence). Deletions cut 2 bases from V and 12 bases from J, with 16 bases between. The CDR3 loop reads CAWSKGRGSELFF. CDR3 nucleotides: TGTGCCTGGAGTAAAGGCAGGGGTAGCGAACTGTTTTTT.

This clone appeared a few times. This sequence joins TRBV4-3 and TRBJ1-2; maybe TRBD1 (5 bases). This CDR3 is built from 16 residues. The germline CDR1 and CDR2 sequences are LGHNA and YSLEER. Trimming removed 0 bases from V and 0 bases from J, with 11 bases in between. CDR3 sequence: CASSQDPAGTNYGYTF. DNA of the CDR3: TGCGCCAGCAGCCAAGATCCAGCAGGGACTAACTATGGCTACACCTTC.

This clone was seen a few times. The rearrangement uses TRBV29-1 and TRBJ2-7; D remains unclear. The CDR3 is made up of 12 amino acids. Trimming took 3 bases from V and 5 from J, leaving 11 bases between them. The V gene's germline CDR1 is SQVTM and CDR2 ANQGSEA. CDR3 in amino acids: CSVEAAEDEQYF. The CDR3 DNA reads TGCAGCGTTGAGGCGGCAGAGGACGAGCAGTACTTC.

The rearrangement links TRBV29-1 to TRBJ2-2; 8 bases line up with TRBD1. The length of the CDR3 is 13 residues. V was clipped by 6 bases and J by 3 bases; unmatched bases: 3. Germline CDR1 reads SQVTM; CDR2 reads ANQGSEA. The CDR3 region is CSVGTGDTGELFF. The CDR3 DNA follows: TGCAGCGTGGGGACAGGTGACACCGGGGAGCTGTTTTTT.

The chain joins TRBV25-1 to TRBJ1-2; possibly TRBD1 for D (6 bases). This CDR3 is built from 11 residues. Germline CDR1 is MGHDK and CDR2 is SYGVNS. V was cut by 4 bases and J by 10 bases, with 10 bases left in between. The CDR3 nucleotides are TGTGCCAGCAGTGGGGACATCCACTACACCTTC. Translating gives CASSGDIHYTF.

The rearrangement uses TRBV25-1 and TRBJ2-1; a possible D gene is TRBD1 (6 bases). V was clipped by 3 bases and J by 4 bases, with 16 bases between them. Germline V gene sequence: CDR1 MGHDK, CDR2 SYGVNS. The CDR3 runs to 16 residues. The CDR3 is CASSDYTGRVYNEQFF. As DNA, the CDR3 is TGTGCCAGCAGTGATTACACAGGGCGCGTATACAATGAGCAGTTCTTC.

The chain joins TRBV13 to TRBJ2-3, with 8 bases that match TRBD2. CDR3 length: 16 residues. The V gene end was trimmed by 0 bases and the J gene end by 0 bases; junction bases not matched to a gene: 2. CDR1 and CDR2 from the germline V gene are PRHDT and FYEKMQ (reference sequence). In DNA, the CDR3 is TGTGCCAGCAGCTTAGGACCGGGGGGGAGCACAGATACGCAGTATTTT. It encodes CASSLGPGGSTDTQYF. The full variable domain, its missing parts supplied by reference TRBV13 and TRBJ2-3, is AAGVIQSPRHLIKEKRETATLKCYPIPRHDTVYWYQQGPGQDPQFLISFYEKMQSDKGSIPDRFSAQQFSDYHSELNMSSLELGDSALYFCASSLGPGGSTDTQYFGPGTRLTVL.

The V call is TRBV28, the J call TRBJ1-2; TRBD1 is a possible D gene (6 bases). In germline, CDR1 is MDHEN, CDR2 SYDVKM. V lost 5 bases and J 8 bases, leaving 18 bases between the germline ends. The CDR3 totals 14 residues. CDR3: CASSPRTATRGYTF. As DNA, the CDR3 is TGTGCCAGCAGTCCCCGGACAGCTACTAGGGGCTACACCTTC.

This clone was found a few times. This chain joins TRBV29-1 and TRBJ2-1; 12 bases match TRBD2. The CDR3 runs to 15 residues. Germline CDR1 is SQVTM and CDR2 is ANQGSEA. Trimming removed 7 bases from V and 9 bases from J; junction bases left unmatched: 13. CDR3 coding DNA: TGCAGCGCTCGACCGCGGACTAGCGGGGTAGTTGAGCAGTTCTTC. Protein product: CSARPRTSGVVEQFF.

This chain's CDR3 is CASSEYHTSTGELFF. The DNA of the CDR3 is TGTGCCAGCAGTGAATACCATACGTCCACCGGGGAGCTGTTTTTT. The chain is built from TRBV25-1 and TRBJ2-2; D gene uncertain. CDR1 is MGHDK, CDR2 SYGVNS, per germline. The length of the CDR3 is 15 residues. V was cut by 0 bases and J by 4 bases, with 9 bases left in between.

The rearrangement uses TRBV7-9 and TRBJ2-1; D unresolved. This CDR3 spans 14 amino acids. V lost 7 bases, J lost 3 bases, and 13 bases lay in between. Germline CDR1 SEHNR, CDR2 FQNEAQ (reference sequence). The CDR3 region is CASMGNDNYNEQFF. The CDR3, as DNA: TGTGCCAGCATGGGGAACGATAACTACAATGAGCAGTTCTTC.

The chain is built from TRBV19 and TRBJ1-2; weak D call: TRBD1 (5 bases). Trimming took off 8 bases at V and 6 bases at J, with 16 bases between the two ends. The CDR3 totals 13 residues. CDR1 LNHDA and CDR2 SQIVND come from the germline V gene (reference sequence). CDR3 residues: CASLGTDVDGYTF. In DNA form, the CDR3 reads TGTGCCAGTCTGGGGACCGACGTGGATGGCTACACCTTC. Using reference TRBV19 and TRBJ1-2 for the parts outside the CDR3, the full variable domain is DGGITQSPKYLFRKEGQNVTLSCEQNLNHDAMYWYRQDPGQGLRLIYYSQIVNDFQKGDIAEGYSVSREKKESFPLTVTSAQKNPTAFYLCASLGTDVDGYTFGSGTRLTVV.

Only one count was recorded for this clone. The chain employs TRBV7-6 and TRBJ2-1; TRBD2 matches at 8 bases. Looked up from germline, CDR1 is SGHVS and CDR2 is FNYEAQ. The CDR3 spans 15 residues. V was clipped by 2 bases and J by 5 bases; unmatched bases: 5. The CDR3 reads CASSLRARGDNEQFF. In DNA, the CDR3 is TGTGCCAGCAGCTTAAGGGCGCGGGGGGACAATGAGCAGTTCTTC.

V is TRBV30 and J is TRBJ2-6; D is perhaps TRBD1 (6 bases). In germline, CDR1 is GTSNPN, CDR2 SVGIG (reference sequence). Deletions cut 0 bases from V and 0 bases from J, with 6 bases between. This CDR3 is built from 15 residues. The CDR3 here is CAWSVGASGANVLTF. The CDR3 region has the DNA TGTGCCTGGAGTGTGGGGGCCTCTGGGGCCAACGTCCTGACTTTC.

As DNA, the CDR3 is TGTGCCTGGAGTGAAGGGACAGGGGGCGAAGAGACCCAGTACTTC. Protein: CAWSEGTGGEETQYF. V gene TRBV30 combines with J gene TRBJ2-5; TRBD1 agrees at 12 bases. The CDR3 extends over 15 amino acids. From germline, CDR1 is GTSNPN and CDR2 SVGIG (reference sequence). The ends lost 1 base at V and 3 bases at J; junction bases unmatched: 3.

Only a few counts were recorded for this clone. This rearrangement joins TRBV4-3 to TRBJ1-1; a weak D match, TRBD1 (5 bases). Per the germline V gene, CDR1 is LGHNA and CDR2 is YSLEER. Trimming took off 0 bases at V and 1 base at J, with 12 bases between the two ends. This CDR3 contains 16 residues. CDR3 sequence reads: CASSQDTQGGNTEAFF. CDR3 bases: TGCGCCAGCAGCCAAGATACCCAGGGAGGGAACACTGAAGCTTTCTTT.

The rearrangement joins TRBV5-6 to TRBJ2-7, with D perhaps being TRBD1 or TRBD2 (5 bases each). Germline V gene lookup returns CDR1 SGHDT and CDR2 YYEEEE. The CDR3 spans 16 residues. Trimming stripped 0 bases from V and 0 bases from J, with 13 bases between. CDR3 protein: CASSLVGTASSYEQYF. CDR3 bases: TGTGCCAGCAGCTTGGTGGGGACGGCCTCCTCCTACGAGCAGTACTTC.